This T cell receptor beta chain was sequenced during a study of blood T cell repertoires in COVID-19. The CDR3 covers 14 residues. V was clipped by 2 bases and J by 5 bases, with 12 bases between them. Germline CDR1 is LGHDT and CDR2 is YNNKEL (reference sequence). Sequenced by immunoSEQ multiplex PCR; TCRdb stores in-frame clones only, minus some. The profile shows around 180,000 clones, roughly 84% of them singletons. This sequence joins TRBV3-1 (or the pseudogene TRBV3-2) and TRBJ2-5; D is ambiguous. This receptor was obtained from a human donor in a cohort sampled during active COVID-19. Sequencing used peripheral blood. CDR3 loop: CASSQRSHAETQYF. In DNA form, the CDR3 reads TGTGCCAGCAGCCAAAGAAGCCACGCGGAGACCCAGTACTTC.